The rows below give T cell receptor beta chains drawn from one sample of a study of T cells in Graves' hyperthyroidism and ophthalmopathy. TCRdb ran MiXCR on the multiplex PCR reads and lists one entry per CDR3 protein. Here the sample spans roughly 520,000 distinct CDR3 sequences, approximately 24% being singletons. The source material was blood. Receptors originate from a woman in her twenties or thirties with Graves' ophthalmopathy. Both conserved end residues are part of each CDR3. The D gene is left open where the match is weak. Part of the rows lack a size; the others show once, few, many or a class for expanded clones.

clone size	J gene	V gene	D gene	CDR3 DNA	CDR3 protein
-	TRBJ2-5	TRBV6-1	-	TGTGCCAGCAGTGAAAGCGAGCCCCAAGAGACCCAGTACTTC	CASSESEPQETQYF
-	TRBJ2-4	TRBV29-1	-	TGCAGCGTTGGGAGGGAGGCAGAAAACATTAAGTACTTC	CSVGREAENIKYF
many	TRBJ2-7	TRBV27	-	TGTGCCAGCAGGGGGCAGCTCCCCTACGAGCAGTACTTC	CASRGQLPYEQYF
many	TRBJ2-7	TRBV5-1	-	TGCGCCAGCAGCTCCGGGACGGTGTTCTACGAGCAGTACTTC	CASSSGTVFYEQYF
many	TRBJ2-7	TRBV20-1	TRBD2	TGCAGTGCGAGACGACCGGGACTAGCGTCGAAAGAGCAGTACTTC	CSARRPGLASKEQYF
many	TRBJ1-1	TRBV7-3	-	TGTGCCAGCAGTTTAACCGCGAACACTGAAGCTTTCTTT	CASSLTANTEAFF
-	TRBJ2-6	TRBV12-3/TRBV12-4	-	TGCGCCAGCAGTTTATTCGGGGCTGGGGCCAACGTCCTGACTTTC	CASSLFGAGANVLTF
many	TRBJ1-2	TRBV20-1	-	TGCAGTGCTAGTTGGGCAGAGAACTATGGCTACACCTTC	CSASWAENYGYTF
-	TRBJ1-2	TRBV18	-	TGTGCCAGCTCACCGGCCTGGGTGAGGGGCAACAACTATGGCTACACCTTC	CASSPAWVRGNNYGYTF
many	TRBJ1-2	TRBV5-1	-	TGCGCCAGCAGCTTGTTGGCAGAGAAAAACTATGGCTACACCTTC	CASSLLAEKNYGYTF
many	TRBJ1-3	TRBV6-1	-	TGTGCCAGCAGTGACCCTTTGACGGCAAACACCATATATTTT	CASSDPLTANTIYF
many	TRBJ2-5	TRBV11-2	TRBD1	TGTGCCAGCAGTCCAACAGGGGGTTGGGAGACCCAGTACTTC	CASSPTGGWETQYF
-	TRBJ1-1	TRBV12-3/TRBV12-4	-	TGTGCCAGCGGTTTCGGGAGGGGGGACACTGAAGCTTTCTTT	CASGFGRGDTEAFF
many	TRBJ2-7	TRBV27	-	TGTGCCAGCAGTTTGGGGGCCTCGAGCTCCTACGAGCAGTACTTC	CASSLGASSSYEQYF
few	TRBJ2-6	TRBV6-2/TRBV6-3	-	TGTGCCAGCACCCGAGGACGGGTCTCTGGGGCCAACGTCCTGACTTTC	CASTRGRVSGANVLTF
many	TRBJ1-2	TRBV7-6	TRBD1	TGTGCCAGCAGCTTATCGGGACAGGGTGACTATGGCTACACCTTC	CASSLSGQGDYGYTF